Ten or more counts support the clone carrying this T cell receptor beta chain. Measured with immunoSEQ multiplex PCR; TCRdb has only the in-frame clones, and not every one. Of a few hundred thousand clones detected, about 69% appear once; the ten largest clones hold around 10%. Investigators divided CD4+ cells into CD45RA+ naive and CD45RA-negative memory subsets. These data belong to a study of shared clonotypes between healthy human individuals. V trimming: 1 base; J trimming: 9 bases; junction bases outside the gene matches: 15. There are 18 residues in the CDR3. Germline lookup yields CDR1 SGHVS and CDR2 FQNEAQ.

The chain links TRBV7-8 to TRBJ2-1; 10 bases align to TRBD2. The clonotype originates from a man aged 30 to 45 in good health. The sequenced sample consisted of memory CD4+ T cells sorted from blood. Regarding subset: CD45RA-negative fraction. This chain's CDR3 is CASSLVPPRLAGVVEQFF. The DNA for the CDR3 is TGTGCCAGCAGCTTAGTCCCCCCGAGGCTAGCGGGAGTGGTTGAGCAGTTCTTC. Full variable domain (rest looked up from reference TRBV7-8 and TRBJ2-1): GAGVSQSPRYKVAKRGQDVALRCDPISGHVSLFWYQQALGQGPEFLTYFQNEAQLDKSGLPSDRFFAERPEGSVSTLKIQRTQQEDSAVYLCASSLVPPRLAGVVEQFFGPGTRLTVL.